Below are 6 T cell receptor beta chains sequenced from a single sample in a study of blood T cell repertoires in COVID-19 (dated by TCRdb to the early 2020s). Library method: the immunoSEQ multiplex PCR assay. TCRdb mirrors the immuneACCESS table, restricted to in-frame sequences. Some clones are absent from its copies; in checked studies, under half trace to an unresolved V gene, and the reason for the others is unknown. This sample holds 100,000 to 140,000 clones; almost 85% were observed only once. The ten largest make up about 4% of the sample. What was sequenced was peripheral blood. Receptors were obtained from a human donor in a cohort sampled during active COVID-19.

This chain uses TRBV6-6 with TRBJ2-5; maybe TRBD2 (6 bases). CDR1 and CDR2 (germline): MNHNY, SVGAGI (reference sequence). The germline V and J ends were trimmed by 4 bases and 2 bases, with 17 bases remaining between them. This CDR3 comprises 16 residues. The CDR3 DNA follows: TGTGCCAGCAGTTCCCTCGGGGTAGGAGGGCAAGAGACCCAGTACTTC. The encoded protein is CASSSLGVGGQETQYF.

V gene TRBV19 combines with J gene TRBJ2-5; TRBD2 matches at 9 bases. CDR3 length: 15 residues. The germline V gene has CDR1 LNHDA and CDR2 SQIVND (reference sequence). V trimming: 9 bases; J trimming: 5 bases; junction bases outside the gene matches: 13. For the CDR3, the DNA is TGTGCCAGCGCGAAAGCGGGGGGCCTTGTTGAGACCCAGTACTTC. This encodes CASAKAGGLVETQYF.

The rearrangement uses TRBV28 and TRBJ2-1, with 10 bases identical to TRBD1. With V trimmed by 2 bases and J by 6 bases, 4 bases remained unmatched. There are 15 residues in the CDR3. Germline V gene sequence: CDR1 MDHEN, CDR2 SYDVKM. CDR3 DNA sequence: TGTGCCAGCAGTTTAGGGACAGGGGTTTTCAATGAGCAGTTCTTC. This translates into CASSLGTGVFNEQFF.

The chain uses TRBV29-1 and TRBJ1-2; 11 positions match TRBD1. Per germline, CDR1 SQVTM and CDR2 ANQGSEA. Unmatched junction bases numbered 7, after V lost 6 bases and J lost 7 bases. This CDR3 is built from 13 residues. Here the CDR3 DNA reads TGCAGCGTGGACGGACAGGGGGCAGGTGGCTACACCTTC. Encoded protein: CSVDGQGAGGYTF. The full variable domain, with the rest looked up from reference TRBV29-1 and TRBJ1-2, is SAVISQKPSRDICQRGTSLTIQCQVDSQVTMMFWYRQQPGQSLTLIATANQGSEATYESGFVIDKFPISRPNLTFSTLTVSNMSPEDSSIYLCSVDGQGAGGYTFGSGTRLTVV.

Here the CDR3 reads CATQRLAGEGETQYF. CDR3 bases: TGTGCCACCCAGCGTCTAGCGGGAGAAGGAGAGACCCAGTACTTC. V is TRBV24-1 and J is TRBJ2-5, with 10 positions matching TRBD2. Trimming took 9 bases from V and 4 from J; bases not matched to a gene: 10. Germline V gives CDR1 KGHDR, CDR2 SFDVKD. CDR3 length equals 15 residues.

The J gene is TRBJ2-7, the V gene TRBV18, with 7 bases fitting TRBD2. The CDR3 totals 14 residues. Losses at the gene ends were 1 base for V and 3 bases for J; bases not matched to a gene: 3. Germline CDR1 KGHSH, CDR2 LQKENI. For the CDR3, the DNA is TGTGCCAGCTCACCACAAAGCGGGATCTACGAGCAGTACTTC. Protein sequence: CASSPQSGIYEQYF.